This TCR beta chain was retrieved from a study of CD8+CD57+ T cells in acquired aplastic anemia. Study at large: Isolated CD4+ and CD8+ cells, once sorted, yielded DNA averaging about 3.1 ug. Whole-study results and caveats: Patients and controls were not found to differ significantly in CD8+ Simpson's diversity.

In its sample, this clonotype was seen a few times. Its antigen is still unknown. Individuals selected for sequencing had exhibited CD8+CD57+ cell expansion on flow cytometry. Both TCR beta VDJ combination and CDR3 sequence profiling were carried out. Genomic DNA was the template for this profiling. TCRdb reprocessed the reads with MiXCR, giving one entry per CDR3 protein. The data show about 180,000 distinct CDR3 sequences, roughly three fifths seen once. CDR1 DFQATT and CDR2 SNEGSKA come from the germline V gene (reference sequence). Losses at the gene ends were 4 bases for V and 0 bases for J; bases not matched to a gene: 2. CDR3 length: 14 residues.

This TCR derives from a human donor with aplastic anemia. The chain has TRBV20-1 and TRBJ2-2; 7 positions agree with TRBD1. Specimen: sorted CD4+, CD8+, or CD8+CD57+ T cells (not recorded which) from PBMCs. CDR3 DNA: TGCAGTGCTAACGACAGGGCGAACACCGGGGAGCTGTTTTTT. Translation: CSANDRANTGELFF.